This T cell receptor (beta chain) was recovered during a study of cytomegalovirus exposure and HLA in healthy donors (dated by TCRdb to about 2017). Some background on the complete study: An earlier analysis of roughly 630 of the donors reported about 250 Gb of sequence data and more than 90 million unique TCR beta sequences from some 180 million T cells. Approximately 330 gigabases of sequencing data and about 92 million unique TCR sequences made up an early release that covered roughly 670 HLA-typed donors. Of the approximately 400 genotyped donors, around 81% fell in the genetic ancestry cluster associated with self-reported Caucasian donors. The study aimed to test whether cataloging public T cell receptors could reveal signatures of past pathogen exposure. Using immunosequencing, the study profiled T cell repertoires from about 610 subjects and related those repertoires to cytomegalovirus serostatus. Along with the roughly 670-subject first cohort, a separate validation cohort of around 110 different subjects was used. To predict cytomegalovirus infection status, the study brought together high-throughput TCR immunosequencing, statistical association of individual TCRs with disease status, and machine learning. A later analysis re-examined previously published TCR beta repertoires from hundreds of donors and added high-resolution HLA genotyping to investigate patterns of TCR occurrence. Rather than using new phenotypic data, the later analysis identified candidate immune exposures from TCR beta sequences and from how often those sequences occurred across donors. To decide whether each TCR beta V gene segment behaved as functional or pseudogenic, an earlier analysis of some 600 of the donors relied on high-throughput TCR beta sequencing. Donor age, sex, ethnicity and CMV serostatus were compiled together with the repertoire data. Genome-wide SNP genotypes for about 65% of the roughly 700 donors were used in a later genetic analysis, which treated that subset as a discovery cohort. All discovery cohort repertoires had been generated using a single sequencing platform. HLA typing included class I and class II loci at four-digit resolution. Typing coverage differed by locus: A, B, C, DRB1 and DQB1 were typed in roughly 629-630 donors, DQA1 in roughly 510, DPA1 in 600 to 610, and DPB1 in about 450. Roughly 5 DR-DQ haplotypes were treated as single units for association and clustering because of strong linkage in the cohort. On average, approximately 250,000 unique TCR beta nucleotide sequences were sequenced per donor among 398 genotyped donors of the cohort, with roughly 19% of those sequences being non-productive.

Library preparation used the immunoSEQ multiplex PCR assay. A mixture of 60 forward primers for TCR Vbeta segments and 13 reverse primers for TCR Jbeta segments was used in the multiplex PCR. The CDR3 region of rearranged TCR beta genes was amplified from genomic DNA by a multiplex PCR assay. On the Illumina HiSeq System, the amplified TCR beta libraries were sequenced as 87-base-pair reads. On the authors' methods: A later analysis counted tens of millions of unique TCR beta chains across the approximately 700 repertoires, and some 12 million of these chains were shared by at least two donors. A nearest-neighbor algorithm error-corrected the raw reads and collapsed the reads into unique sequences, merging closely related sequences to remove PCR and sequencing errors. CDR3 sequences were aligned to IMGT reference sequences to assign V, D and J gene segments. Each retained sequence needed at least a six-nucleotide match to both a V gene segment and a J gene segment. A rearrangement was called productive if the CDR3 had no stop codons and remained in frame with V and J, and every other rearrangement was called non-productive. Following IMGT convention, CDR3 was defined as the stretch from the second conserved V-encoded cysteine to the conserved J-encoded phenylalanine. In an earlier analysis of around 640 of the donors, sequences lacking an unambiguous match to a single V gene segment were excluded. In an earlier analysis of 500 to 750 of the donors, V segments were called functional above 56.7% productive rearrangements and were called segregating when the between-donor standard deviation exceeded 5%. A statistical classification framework was developed to diagnose cytomegalovirus status using the catalog of TCR beta chain sequences. V and J gene assignment, in a later analysis, came from comparing TCR nucleotide sequences with IMGT/GENE-DB human TR gene sequences. The TCRdist pipeline was used in a later analysis to assign CDR3 sequences and most-parsimonious VDJ recombination scenarios. In a later analysis, each TCR beta chain was defined by its CDR3 amino acid sequence together with its V-gene family, and reads without a unique V-gene family were excluded. A later analysis removed over 500 highly shared, low-generation-probability nucleotide sequences to deal with suspected cross-contamination and a sequencing artifact. For each public chain, a later analysis derived a clonal expansion index from normalized ranks of inferred template counts within each repertoire. In a later analysis, generation probabilities were computed using a VDJ recombination model fitted to out-of-frame rearrangements, and the results were checked against IGoR. Hypergeometric tests were used in a later analysis to score TCR-TCR, TCR-HLA and TCR-CMV co-occurrence, with a repertoire-size bias correction applied to the TCR pairs. To estimate false discovery rates, a later analysis permuted the HLA or CMV assignments 20 times. In a later analysis, co-occurring TCRs were grouped with DBSCAN, and TCRdist sequence similarity was added when clustering was performed within HLA-allele-positive subsets. Repertoires with fewer than 30,000 or more than 120,000 public chains, plus five repertoires with anomalous nucleotide sharing, were excluded from co-occurrence clustering. What TCRdb holds here is the immuneACCESS table cut down to in-frame rearrangements. Part of the clones is not present; checked against another copy, under half of the missing clones reflect an unresolved V gene, and the others are unexplained. For V, J and clone size, that table is used; D and trimming come from the DNA. This specimen's table enumerates tens of thousands of clones. Approximately 1.1% of the sample is in the top ten clones.

Concerning this clone itself: There is no known antigen for this receptor.

CDR1 and CDR2 are read off the germline V gene as KGHSH and LQKENI. From the cysteine through the phenylalanine, the CDR3 covers 16 amino acids. Solely the CDR3 DNA is kept, with 48 bases framed from the first base. The V end loses 3 bases and the J end loses 8 bases, and a stretch of 20 bases separates them. Paper-wide results and their limitations: Because HLA typing was missing for some donors at each locus, association tests included only the typed subset. Fewer than 20 rarely observed V segments, including chromosome 9 orphons, were excluded from the earlier analysis of approximately 600 of the donors because counts were too low. For the cohort, immune exposure information was limited to CMV serostatus. It was suggested by the authors that the approach could potentially be generalized to other disease states and immunological phenotypes. Three of the identified cytomegalovirus-associated TCR beta chains were confirmed in vitro to be specific for cytomegalovirus antigens. Correlated functional status among segregating V segments might be attributable to linkage disequilibrium, but an unknown experimental factor could not be ruled out. A later analysis found that HLA-associated TCR beta chains were more clonally expanded and had lower generation probabilities than equally common non-associated chains. Most TCR sequences were observed very rarely across donors, whereas some public TCRs were present in many individuals. The 87-base-pair reads could not distinguish some IMGT-functional V segments, including TRBV6-2 and TRBV6-3, so those segments were excluded. When HLA alleles, especially DR and DQ, strongly co-occurred, TCR associations were difficult to assign to individual alleles. A group of highly shared sequence variants was considered likely to be a technical artifact of the sequencing pipeline. According to a later analysis, parvovirus B19, influenza, CMV and Epstein-Barr virus appeared linked to several top co-occurrence clusters. The presence/absence analyses assumed that sequencing depth was roughly uniform across donors, and that assumption may not be true. A later genetic analysis associated a missense DCLRE1C variant with V-gene and J-gene trimming of TCR beta chains, and an independent cohort replicated the association. In a later analysis, TCR association rates were found to vary across HLA loci, with the most associated TCRs seen for DRB1 alleles and the fewest for HLA-C alleles. According to a later genetic analysis, donors in an Asian-associated ancestry cluster had fewer N-insertions in productive TCRs than the approximately 630-donor mean. The classifier was reported to diagnose cytomegalovirus status with high specificity and sensitivity in both the original cohort and the validation cohort. According to a later analysis, most CMV-associated TCR beta chains appeared to be HLA-restricted, and the HLA associations seemed to be driven largely by CMV exposure. In a later analysis, about 17,000 TCR beta sequences were associated with specific HLA alleles at a false discovery rate of 0.05. An earlier analysis of some 590 of the donors showed that most TCR beta V segments appeared in productive rearrangements either about 87% or about 30% of the time, which broadly matched IMGT annotations. Only TCR beta chains were sequenced in this cohort, and the absence of alpha or paired-chain data limited detectable features. A further reported finding was that TCR beta sequences accurately predicted the HLA-A and HLA-B alleles for most subjects in the first cohort. The study listed 164 TCR beta chains as associated with cytomegalovirus.

In total, 666 healthy bone marrow donors made up the cohort. Cohort members were all nominally healthy when sampled, although unrecorded immune exposures were likely present. The donor was CMV seronegative and was included in the group of approximately 350 seronegative cohort members. Every donor gave a peripheral blood sample, and the peripheral blood mononuclear cells from that sample were used for TCR beta sequencing. The Qiagen DNeasy Blood Extraction Kit was used to extract genomic DNA from the blood cell samples. Here the chain combines TRBV18 and TRBJ1-3; the D gene is unclear. Sequenced sample: PBMCs. This receptor was taken from a middle-aged woman in good health and CMV-seronegative. The CDR3 is CASSPPRTLEGDTIYF. The sequenced DNA: TGTGCCAGCTCACCCCCACGGACTCTGGAAGGCGACACCATATATTTT.